This T cell receptor (beta chain) is drawn from a study of siplizumab effects on memory and regulatory T cells. On this clone: Antigen specificity is unknown.

Trimming shortened V by 1 base and J by 4 bases, and 5 bases separated the two germline ends. Germline CDR1 and CDR2: SEHNR and FQNEAQ (reference sequence). The CDR3 runs 13 residues. Each sample yielded about 10^5 assayed TCR templates. Profiling relied on immunoSEQ multiplex PCR, and the TCRdb table lists in-frame clones only, not all of them. The sample lists approximately 92,000 clones, roughly 94% seen once, with 1% to 1.5% in the top ten. Study findings and constraints: Alloreactive sequences tracing back to unstimulated CD4+ memory cells were significantly reduced by siplizumab. The naive T cell population seemed more diverse than memory cells and seemed a major contributor to the alloresponse. Tregs proliferating in siplizumab cultures lacked confirmation of their suppressive function.

This TCR was recovered from a human donor in good health. Sample: non-Treg CD4+ T cells sorted from blood. V and J are TRBV7-9 and TRBJ1-5; D unresolved. CDR3 sequence reads: CASSLESNQPQHF. For the CDR3, the DNA is TGTGCCAGCAGCTTAGAAAGTAATCAGCCCCAGCATTTT.